A single TCR beta chain is shown here with its context. The data originate from a study of blood T cell repertoires in COVID-19. Study-level information: Sites in the United States, Italy and Spain provided acute and convalescent COVID-19 samples. Sample material is recorded as cDNA or gDNA derived from T cells, B-cell-depleted T cells, or PBMCs.

Authors' processing steps: Estimation of nucleated cell counts was performed using reference gene primer amplification. Data came from immunoSEQ multiplex PCR; TCRdb stores just in-frame clones and leaves some out. V and J calls plus clone size are reproduced from that table; the DNA served to infer D and trimming. Counted here are approximately 670,000 clones, about 87% occurring once; the ten biggest clones make up 0.2% to 0.3%. The germline gives CDR1 SGDLS, CDR2 YYNGEE. CDR3 size: 14 residues. V gave up 2 bases and J gave up 7 bases; unmatched junction bases: 6. The V call is TRBV9, the J call TRBJ2-7; TRBD2 aligns across 10 bases. This clonotype was obtained from a young woman with acute or convalescent COVID-19. Source material: peripheral blood. The CDR3 DNA reads TGTGCCAGCAGCGTCGTAGCGGGGGGTCAGGAGCAGTACTTC. Residues: CASSVVAGGQEQYF.